Listed below are T cell receptor beta chains from one sample, sequenced in a study of shared clonotypes between healthy human individuals. Produced via immunoSEQ multiplex PCR; TCRdb's table is partial and in-frame only. Among a few hundred thousand clones listed, more than 95% were seen once. The sequenced sample consisted of naive CD4+ T cells sorted from blood. Every receptor here comes from a woman in her 30s in good health. CDR3s include the opening cysteine and the closing phenylalanine or tryptophan. The D gene is left open where the match is weak. Size is stated for part of the rows, as once, few or many counts, or as a class when the clone is expanded.

d_call	clone_size	j_call	v_call	cdr3_nt	cdr3_aa
-	-	TRBJ2-2	TRBV5-4	TGTGCCAGCAGCCCGAACACCGGGGAGCTGTTTTTT	CASSPNTGELFF
TRBD1	-	TRBJ1-1	TRBV19	TGTGCCAGTAGTACCACAGGGGTTATAACTGAAGCTTTCTTT	CASSTTGVITEAFF
TRBD2	-	TRBJ2-1	TRBV30	TGTGCCTGGAGTGTAGGGGTTGCCGGGACTAGCGGGAGTGATGAGCAGTTCTTC	CAWSVGVAGTSGSDEQFF
-	-	TRBJ1-2	TRBV6-5	TGTGCCAGCAGAAGGGTCAAAGTGAGTGGCTACACCTTC	CASRRVKVSGYTF
-	-	TRBJ1-6	TRBV28	TGTGCCAGCATAGTTTCCCGGGGGGGCAAGGATTCACCCCTCCACTTT	CASIVSRGGKDSPLHF
TRBD1	-	TRBJ1-3	TRBV14	TGTGCCAGCAGCCAAGAAAGTTACGGGACAGGGAGGAAAAACACCATATATTTT	CASSQESYGTGRKNTIYF
TRBD2	-	TRBJ2-7	TRBV5-1	TGCGCCAGCAGCATCGCGACGACTAGCGGGAGGGCCTACGAGCAGTACTTC	CASSIATTSGRAYEQYF
TRBD2	once	TRBJ2-2	TRBV7-8	TGTGCCAGCAGCCTCTCGGGACTAGCGGGAGGTACCGGGGAGCTGTTTTTT	CASSLSGLAGGTGELFF
TRBD1	-	TRBJ2-5	TRBV7-2	TGTGCCAGCAGACGACAGGGGGCGAAAAACCAAGAGACCCAGTACTTC	CASRRQGAKNQETQYF
-	-	TRBJ2-7	TRBV11-2	TGTGCCAGCAGCTTTGGAGGGAGCGGCTACGAGCAGTACTTC	CASSFGGSGYEQYF
-	once	TRBJ2-6	TRBV28	TGTGCCAGCAGTACGTCTTCTGGGGCCAACGTCCTGACTTTC	CASSTSSGANVLTF
-	-	TRBJ1-1	TRBV2	TGTGCCAGCGACGGGACATCGAACACTGAAGCTTTCTTT	CASDGTSNTEAFF
TRBD1	-	TRBJ2-3	TRBV5-1	TGCGCCAGCAGCTTTACAGGGGGGAACACAGATACGCAGTATTTT	CASSFTGGNTDTQYF
-	-	TRBJ2-7	TRBV25-1	TGTGCCAGCAGTCGTCCAGGGTCTGTCTACGAGCAGTACTTC	CASSRPGSVYEQYF
-	-	TRBJ2-7	TRBV5-4	TGTGCCAGCAGCTTCTTGCTAATGGGGACCTACGAGCAGTACTTC	CASSFLLMGTYEQYF
TRBD1	-	TRBJ2-7	TRBV5-1	TGCGCCAGCAGCCTGATTGGCGGGACAGGAACCTACGAGCAGTACTTC	CASSLIGGTGTYEQYF
-	-	TRBJ1-2	TRBV20-1	TGCAGTGCTGGGAGGGATCTCGGCTACACCTTC	CSAGRDLGYTF
-	-	TRBJ1-1	TRBV5-1	TGCGCCAGCAGCTTGGGTCAGTCGAACACTGAAGCTTTCTTT	CASSLGQSNTEAFF
TRBD2	-	TRBJ2-1	TRBV18	TGTGCCAGCTCACGGGGACTAGCGGGCAACAATGAGCAGTTCTTC	CASSRGLAGNNEQFF
-	-	TRBJ1-1	TRBV7-2	TGTGCCAGCAGCTCCAACCGGGGTTCAATGAACACTGAAGCTTTCTTT	CASSSNRGSMNTEAFF
-	-	TRBJ1-5	TRBV11-3	TGTGCCAGCAGCGCCGGGACGGTGAGGGGCGATCAGCCCCAGCATTTT	CASSAGTVRGDQPQHF
TRBD2	-	TRBJ2-3	TRBV25-1	TGTGCCAGCAGTGAGGGACTAGCGGGAGTAGATACGCAGTATTTT	CASSEGLAGVDTQYF